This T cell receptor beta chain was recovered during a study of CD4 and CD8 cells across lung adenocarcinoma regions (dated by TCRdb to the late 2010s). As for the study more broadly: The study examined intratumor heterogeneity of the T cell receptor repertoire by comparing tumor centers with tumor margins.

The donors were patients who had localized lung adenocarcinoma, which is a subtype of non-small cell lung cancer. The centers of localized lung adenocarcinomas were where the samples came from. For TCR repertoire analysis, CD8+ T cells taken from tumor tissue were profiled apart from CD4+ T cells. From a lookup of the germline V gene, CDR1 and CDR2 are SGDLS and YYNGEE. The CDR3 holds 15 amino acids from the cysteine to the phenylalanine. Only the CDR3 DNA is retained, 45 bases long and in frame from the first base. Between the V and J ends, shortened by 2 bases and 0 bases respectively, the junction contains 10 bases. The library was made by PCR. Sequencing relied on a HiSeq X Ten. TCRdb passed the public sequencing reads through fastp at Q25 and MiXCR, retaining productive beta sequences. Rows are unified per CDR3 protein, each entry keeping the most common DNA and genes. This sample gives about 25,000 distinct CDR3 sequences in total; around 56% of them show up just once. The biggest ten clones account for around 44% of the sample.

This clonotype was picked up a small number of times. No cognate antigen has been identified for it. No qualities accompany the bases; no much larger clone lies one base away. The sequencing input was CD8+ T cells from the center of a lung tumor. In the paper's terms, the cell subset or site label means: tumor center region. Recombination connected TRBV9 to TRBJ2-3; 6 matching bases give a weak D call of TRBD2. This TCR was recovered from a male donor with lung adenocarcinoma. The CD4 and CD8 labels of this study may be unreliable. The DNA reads TGTGCCAGCAGCGTCCTGGGGGGAAGCACAGATACGCAGTATTTT. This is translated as CASSVLGGSTDTQYF.